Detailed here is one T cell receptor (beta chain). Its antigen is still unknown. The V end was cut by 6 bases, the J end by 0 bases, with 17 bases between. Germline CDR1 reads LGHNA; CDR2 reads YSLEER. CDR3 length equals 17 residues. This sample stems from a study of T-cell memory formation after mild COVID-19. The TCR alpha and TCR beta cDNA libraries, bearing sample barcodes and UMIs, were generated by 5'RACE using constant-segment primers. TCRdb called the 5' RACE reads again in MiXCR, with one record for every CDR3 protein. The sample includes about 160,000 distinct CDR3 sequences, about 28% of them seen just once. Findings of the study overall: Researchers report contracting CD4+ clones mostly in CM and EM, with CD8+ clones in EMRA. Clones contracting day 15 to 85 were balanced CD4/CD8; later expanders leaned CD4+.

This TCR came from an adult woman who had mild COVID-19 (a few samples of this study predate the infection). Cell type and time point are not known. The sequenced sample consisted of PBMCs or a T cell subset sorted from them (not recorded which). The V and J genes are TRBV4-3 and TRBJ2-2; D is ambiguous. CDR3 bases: TGCGCCAGCAGGGATACGTTAGACGCTTCGAACACCGGGGAGCTGTTTTTT. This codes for CASRDTLDASNTGELFF.